Listed here are 26 T cell receptor beta chains from one sample, sequenced in a study of T cell repertoires in cytomegalovirus infection. MiXCR, applied by TCRdb to the reads, yields one record per CDR3 protein. The table shows some 940,000 distinct CDR3 sequences, with roughly a third occurring only once. Their antigen targets remain unknown. The starting material was cultured CD8+ T cells from PBMCs, obtained from culture after CMV antigen stimulation. The receptors originated from a human donor in good health (CMV status not recorded). Some clones in this sample may be carry-over from other donors' samples.

The chain couples TRBV6-5 to TRBJ1-1; the D is unclear. CDR1 is MNHEY and CDR2 is SVGAGI in the germline V gene. Trimming took 1 base from V and 1 from J, leaving 7 bases between them. The CDR3 length is 14 residues. As DNA, the CDR3 is TGTGCCAGCAGTTACTTTCATACGAACACTGAAGCTTTCTTT. This sequence encodes CASSYFHTNTEAFF.

J is TRBJ1-2 and V is TRBV6-2 or TRBV6-3; no clear D gene. Looked up from germline, CDR1 is MNHEY and CDR2 is SVGEGT. V lost 0 bases to trimming and J lost 1 base, with 9 bases between them. CDR3 size: 15 residues. DNA of the CDR3: TGTGCCAGCAGTTACTCGGACCGCCATAACTATGGCTACACCTTC. Its protein is CASSYSDRHNYGYTF.

This clonotype was counted a few times. Sequence at one end of the junction differs from germline and may be a read error. The gene calls are TRBV6-5 and TRBJ2-1; TRBD1 matches 8 bases. The germline gives CDR1 MNHEY, CDR2 SVGAGI. This CDR3 has 14 residues. The CDR3 nucleotides are TGTGCCAGCAGTTTAGCCGGATCCCGGGACAGGAGAGTCTTC. Amino acid sequence: CASSLAGSRDRRVF.

The rearrangement joins TRBV6-6 to TRBJ1-5; D is perhaps TRBD1 (6 bases). CDR3 size: 12 residues. The V gene's germline CDR1 is MNHNY and CDR2 SVGAGI (reference sequence). Trimming removed 7 bases at V and 15 bases at J, with 19 bases between. This CDR3 is CASTSGQGTGHF. The CDR3 DNA is TGTGCCAGCACCTCTGGGCAGGGGACGGGGCATTTT.

This clonotype turned up a few times. This rearrangement joins TRBV27 to TRBJ1-1; possible D gene TRBD1, 6 bases. Deletions cut 6 bases from V and 0 bases from J, with 17 bases between. The CDR3 sequence is 16 residues long. Germline CDR1 MNHEY, CDR2 SMNVEV (reference sequence). The CDR3 spells CASSPDSLKMNTEAFF. The DNA for the CDR3 is TGTGCCAGCAGCCCGGACAGCTTAAAGATGAACACTGAAGCTTTCTTT.

In this sample, this clonotype turned up a few times. This chain connects TRBV19 to TRBJ1-4; no definite D call. The CDR3 is 14 amino acids. V lost 7 bases to trimming and J lost 4 bases, with 13 bases between them. Germline CDR1 reads LNHDA; CDR2 reads SQIVND (reference sequence). The CDR3 reads CASNAGLVNEKLFF. The CDR3 region has the DNA TGTGCCAGTAATGCGGGTTTGGTTAATGAAAAACTGTTTTTT.

This clonotype occurred a few times. The junction departs from germline at one end; a sequencing error may be responsible. The chain employs TRBV20-1 and TRBJ2-3; 9 bases are a match to TRBD2. From germline, CDR1 is DFQATT and CDR2 SNEGSKA (reference sequence). The CDR3 covers 17 residues. The CDR3: CSGRRGGTTYNTDTQYF. The DNA for the CDR3 is TGTAGTGGAAGGCGGGGGGGCACCACCTATAACACAGATACGCAGTATTTT.

This clonotype was detected a few times. The J gene is TRBJ1-2, the V gene TRBV15; D ambiguous. CDR1 LNHNV and CDR2 YYDKDF come from the germline V gene (reference sequence). V lost 0 bases and J 0 bases, leaving 11 bases between the germline ends. The CDR3 runs to 16 residues. This CDR3 reads CATSRDRASTNYGYTF. CDR3 bases: TGTGCCACCAGCAGAGATCGGGCATCCACTAACTATGGCTACACCTTC.

The J gene is TRBJ1-6, the V gene TRBV7-8, with D perhaps matching TRBD1 (5 bases). The V gene's germline CDR1 is SGHVS and CDR2 FQNEAQ. The CDR3 contains 17 residues. V dropped 2 bases and J dropped 5 bases, with 16 bases sitting between them. CDR3 nucleotides: TGTGCCAGCAGCTTATGGTCAGGCAGGGCGGATAATTCACCCCTCCACTTT. Residues: CASSLWSGRADNSPLHF.

This chain links TRBV7-2 with TRBJ1-4; D gene uncertain. The CDR3 length is 17 residues. Germline-derived CDR1 and CDR2 are SGHTA and FQGNSA. V dropped 2 bases and J dropped 0 bases, with 13 bases sitting between them. This CDR3 is CASSLIGPVATNEKLFF. CDR3 bases: TGTGCCAGCAGCTTAATCGGGCCGGTCGCAACTAATGAAAAACTGTTTTTT.

This chain connects TRBV28 to TRBJ1-5; 8 positions agree with TRBD1. CDR1 is MDHEN and CDR2 is SYDVKM in the germline V gene. V was pared by 6 bases and J by 5 bases, with 9 bases of the junction left unmatched. The CDR3 has 15 residues. CDR3 coding DNA: TGTGCCAGCAGGAAAGGACAGGGTAGGGATCAGCCCCAGCATTTT. Encoded protein: CASRKGQGRDQPQHF.

There are a few counts of this clonotype. V usage is TRBV20-1 and J usage is TRBJ2-1, with 16 bases matching TRBD2. The CDR3 extends over 15 amino acids. Germline V gene sequence: CDR1 DFQATT, CDR2 SNEGSKA (reference sequence). The ends lost 5 bases at V and 4 bases at J; junction bases unmatched: 2. The CDR3 nucleotides read TGCAGTGCTGGGACTAGCGGGGGGGCGTACAATGAGCAGTTCTTC. It encodes CSAGTSGGAYNEQFF.

This clonotype was seen a few times. V usage is TRBV4-2 and J usage is TRBJ1-4; 8 bases match TRBD1. The junction had 9 bases not matched to a gene; V was cut back by 5 bases and J by 1 base. The V gene's germline CDR1 is LGHNA and CDR2 YNFKEQ. This CDR3 has 17 residues. This chain's CDR3 is CASSEPGQAETNEKLFF. Here the CDR3 DNA reads TGTGCCAGCAGCGAACCGGGACAGGCCGAAACTAATGAAAAACTGTTTTTT.

This clonotype appeared a single time. Given a much more abundant clone one base away, this may be a read error. CDR3 in DNA: TGCGCCAGCAGCCAGGTCTCGTTCCAGGCGTTCTATGGCTACACCTTC. This sequence encodes CASSQVSFQAFYGYTF. The chain links TRBV4-3 to TRBJ1-2, with D uncertain. CDR3 size: 16 residues. Looked up from germline, CDR1 is LGHNA and CDR2 is YSLEER. Deletions cut 3 bases from V and 4 bases from J, with 18 bases between.

This clonotype was detected only a few times. The chain links TRBV6-5 to TRBJ2-7, with 9 positions matching TRBD2. The V segment lost 5 bases and the J segment 2 bases; nucleotides outside the gene matches: 7. Germline CDR1 reads MNHEY; CDR2 reads SVGAGI. The CDR3 has 15 residues. The CDR3 nucleotides read TGTGCCAGCAGTCAGTTCGCGGGGGGGCCCTACGAGCAGTACTTC. Its protein product is CASSQFAGGPYEQYF.

This rearrangement joins TRBV5-5 to TRBJ1-1, with 8 bases fitting TRBD1. The CDR3 sequence is 16 residues long. V was clipped by 4 bases and J by 0 bases; unmatched bases: 8. Germline assignment: CDR1 SGHKS and CDR2 YYEKEE (reference sequence). CDR3 DNA: TGTGCCAGCAGCCCCGTCGGACAGGGTTTGAACACTGAAGCTTTCTTT. Protein: CASSPVGQGLNTEAFF.

This rearrangement joins TRBV27 to TRBJ2-3; 7 positions agree with TRBD1. The germline CDR1 and CDR2 sequences are MNHEY and SMNVEV (reference sequence). This CDR3 is built from 16 residues. The V segment lost 4 bases and the J segment 4 bases; nucleotides outside the gene matches: 11. The CDR3 region is CASSSTGTAGSDTQYF. The CDR3 bases are TGTGCCAGCAGTTCCACCGGGACAGCTGGGTCAGATACGCAGTATTTT.

This clonotype was counted a few times. The chain employs TRBV7-9 and TRBJ2-2; 10 nucleotides align to TRBD1. CDR3 length equals 15 residues. Germline values: CDR1 SEHNR, CDR2 FQNEAQ (reference sequence). V trimming: 10 bases; J trimming: 5 bases; junction bases outside the gene matches: 10. CDR3 sequence: CATHRRTGGTGELFF. Here the CDR3 DNA reads TGTGCCACACATCGACGGACAGGGGGAACCGGGGAGCTGTTTTTT. Using reference TRBV7-9 and TRBJ2-2 for the parts outside the CDR3, the full variable domain is DTGVSQNPRHKITKRGQNVTFRCDPISEHNRLYWYRQTLGQGPEFLTYFQNEAQLEKSRLLSDRFSAERPKGSFSTLEIQRTEQGDSAMYLCATHRRTGGTGELFFGEGSRLTVL.

In this sample, this clonotype turned up many times. The rearrangement joins TRBV7-6 to TRBJ2-2; 8 bases agree with TRBD2. Trimming removed 5 bases from V and 7 bases from J; junction bases left unmatched: 9. Germline values: CDR1 SGHVS, CDR2 FNYEAQ. There are 15 residues in the CDR3. CDR3 region: CASSSSRGAVGELFF. The CDR3 DNA reads TGTGCCAGCAGCAGCTCGCGGGGGGCGGTCGGGGAGCTGTTTTTT.

This clonotype was seen just once. The rearrangement joins TRBV2 to TRBJ2-7, with no clear D. Germline assignment: CDR1 SNHLY and CDR2 FYNNEI. Trimming shortened V by 7 bases and J by 5 bases, and 6 bases separated the two germline ends. CDR3 size: 10 residues. DNA of the CDR3: TGTGCCAGCATGGGGAACGAGCAGTACTTC. Its translation: CASMGNEQYF.

This clonotype came up many times. The chain carries TRBV19 and TRBJ1-1; no clear D. Per germline, CDR1 LNHDA and CDR2 SQIVND (reference sequence). The CDR3 has 15 amino acids. Trimming took 4 bases from V and 2 from J, leaving 14 bases between them. DNA for the CDR3: TGTGCCAGTAGTACTAGCGTTGGGGTCAACACTGAAGCTTTCTTT. This translates into CASSTSVGVNTEAFF.

The genes are TRBV5-1 and TRBJ1-1; 9 nucleotides agree with TRBD1. V lost 4 bases and J lost 4; bases outside the gene matches: 8. Germline V gene data show CDR1 as SGHRS and CDR2 as YFSETQ. The CDR3 has 15 amino acids. DNA for the CDR3: TGCGCCAGCAGCGCGGACAGGGGATTATCCACTGAAGCTTTCTTT. Translation gives CASSADRGLSTEAFF.

In this sample, this clonotype turned up many times. V usage is TRBV7-8 and J usage is TRBJ2-3; tentatively, D is TRBD1 (5 bases). This CDR3 comprises 16 residues. The germline CDR1 and CDR2 sequences are SGHVS and FQNEAQ. Trimming took off 1 base at V and 4 bases at J, with 15 bases between the two ends. The CDR3 nucleotides read TGTGCCAGCAGCTTAGTTGGCAGGGTGCCGGCAGATACGCAGTATTTT. Its translation is CASSLVGRVPADTQYF.

This clonotype has a handful of counts. This chain uses TRBV6-2 or TRBV6-3 with TRBJ1-1; no reliable D call. Germline assignment: CDR1 MNHEY and CDR2 SVGEGT. This CDR3 is built from 13 residues. Trimming cost V 7 bases and J 0 bases, with 9 bases left between them. The CDR3 loop reads CASTQTMNTEAFF. The CDR3 region has the DNA TGTGCCAGCACCCAGACAATGAACACTGAAGCTTTCTTT.

This chain links TRBV7-6 with TRBJ2-7; D is ambiguous. Germline values: CDR1 SGHVS, CDR2 FNYEAQ. The V end lost 6 bases, the J end lost 2 bases, and 11 bases lay between the germline ends. There are 13 residues in the CDR3. The CDR3 loop is CASSHTQTYEQYV. The CDR3 DNA follows: TGTGCCAGCAGTCATACACAGACCTACGAGCAGTACGTC.

This clonotype came up a few times. This rearrangement joins TRBV7-3 to TRBJ1-2, with 8 bases matching TRBD1. The germline CDR1 and CDR2 sequences are SGHTA and FQGTGA. With 2 bases clipped from V and 7 bases from J, the junction kept 6 bases outside the gene matches. This CDR3 contains 14 residues. The CDR3 spells CASSLLAGGGGYTF. DNA of the CDR3: TGTGCCAGCAGCTTATTGGCAGGGGGCGGTGGCTACACCTTC.